This T cell receptor (beta chain) was identified during a study of T cells in localized non-small cell lung cancer. CDR3 size: 16 residues. The germline V gene encodes CDR1 SGHRS and CDR2 YFSETQ. Unmatched junction bases numbered 10, after V lost 2 bases and J lost 9 bases. Concerning this clone itself: The antigen is unknown.

Sequencing used immunoSEQ multiplex PCR; TCRdb keeps in-frame clones, though not all of them. The profile shows about 60,000 clones, roughly 90% of them singletons. The study, taken as a whole, reports: Only one tumor region went through sequencing, so heterogeneity may still be there. Clonality of T cells reached its maximum in uninvolved adjacent lung, surpassing tumor. Adjacent lung exhibited a median of 57 among the 100 most abundant tumor clones. There was an association of higher blood T cell density with longer overall survival.

The TCR comes from a woman aged 35-70 years with stage I lung adenocarcinoma. The chain carries TRBV5-1 and TRBJ1-6; 8 bases map to TRBD1. Sequenced here: peripheral blood, sampled before any cancer treatment. CDR3 region: CASSLGTGTTGSPLHF. The CDR3 DNA reads as TGCGCCAGCAGCTTAGGGACAGGAACGACAGGTTCACCCCTCCACTTT.